The clone carrying this T cell receptor (beta chain) was picked up many times. The antigen is undetermined. A second PCR, run for about 7 to 11 cycles, used a sample-barcoded 5' primer plus a J-beta primer mix. Unique molecular identifiers of 12 random nucleotides labeled each cDNA. TCRdb passed the 5' RACE reads through MiXCR, listing each CDR3 protein once. The sample holds about 640,000 distinct CDR3 sequences, 25% to 35% seen once. This entry is derived from a study of blood T cells in healthy people across ages. The study isolated at least 6 million PBMCs from each sample. V was shortened by 4 bases and J by 5 bases, with 16 bases between the two germline ends. This CDR3 region has 15 residues. The germline V gene encodes CDR1 SGDLS and CDR2 YYNGEE. Study outcomes and limitations: It was the long-lived donors that had more naive CD4+ cells and higher diversity than aged donors.

This clonotype originated in a woman aged 80 or older in good health. The sequenced sample was blood. The chain joins TRBV9 to TRBJ2-1, with a possible D match to TRBD2 (5 bases). The CDR3 region has the DNA TGTGCCAGCAGCACCCTACGGGAACTAAACAATGAGCAGTTCTTC. Translated, it gives CASSTLRELNNEQFF.